A selection of T cell receptor beta chains follows, all from one sample in a study of shared clonotypes between healthy human individuals. Only in-frame clones appear in the TCRdb table, and some are missing; sequencing was by immunoSEQ multiplex PCR. The top ten clones hold roughly 1.1% of a sample with over a million clones, more than 95% of them seen once. The sequenced sample was naive CD4+ T cells sorted from blood. The source of these receptors is a man aged 25-40 years in good health. CDR3s include the opening cysteine and the closing phenylalanine or tryptophan. The D gene is left open where the match is weak. Clone size is given for some rows only: seen once, a few or many times, or a class if the clone is expanded.

clone size,D gene,V gene,J gene,CDR3 DNA,CDR3 protein
NA,NA,TRBV10-1,TRBJ2-5,TGCGCCAGCAGTGTGGGCTCAGGGATGGAGACCCAGTACTTC,CASSVGSGMETQYF
NA,NA,TRBV9,TRBJ2-1,TGTGCCAGCAGCGTTGACAGGAATGAGCAGTTCTTC,CASSVDRNEQFF
NA,TRBD2,TRBV9,TRBJ2-2,TGTGCCAGCAGCGTAGGGGGGACTAGCGACTACACCGGGGAGCTGTTTTTT,CASSVGGTSDYTGELFF
NA,NA,TRBV6-1,TRBJ2-7,TGTGCCAGCAGTGATGAAGGGAGCTCCTACGAGCAGTACTTC,CASSDEGSSYEQYF
few,NA,TRBV10-1,TRBJ1-5,TGCGCCAGCAGTCATCGGAGGGGAACGGAGCCCCAGCATTTT,CASSHRRGTEPQHF
NA,NA,TRBV7-9,TRBJ2-1,TGTGCCAGCAGCTCGGGCTTTCCCAATGAGCAGTTCTTC,CASSSGFPNEQFF
NA,NA,TRBV19,TRBJ2-1,TGTGCCAGTAGCCCAAGGAGCTCCTACAATGAGCAGTTCTTC,CASSPRSSYNEQFF
NA,TRBD1,TRBV7-9,TRBJ1-2,TGTGCCAGCAGCTCCTCAGGGGGGGGGCGCGCTGGCTACACCTTC,CASSSSGGGRAGYTF
NA,TRBD1,TRBV5-1,TRBJ2-1,TGCGCCAGCAGTGGACAGGGTTACAATGAGCAGTTCTTC,CASSGQGYNEQFF
NA,NA,TRBV7-2,TRBJ1-1,TGTGCCAGCAGCCGGGTCGGAAACACTGAAGCTTTCTTT,CASSRVGNTEAFF
NA,TRBD2,TRBV19,TRBJ2-2,TGTGCCAGTAGTATTCTAGCGGGTGGGGAGCTGTTTTTT,CASSILAGGELFF
NA,TRBD2,TRBV2,TRBJ2-7,TGTGCCAGCAGTGAACTGGGACTAAACTACGAGCAGTACTTC,CASSELGLNYEQYF
NA,NA,TRBV5-1,TRBJ1-2,TGCGCCAGCAGCCCAGGGGACATCTATGGCTACACCTTC,CASSPGDIYGYTF
NA,NA,TRBV7-8,TRBJ2-7,TGTGCCAGCAGCTCATCCCCGGGCCCCACAAGCTACGAGCAGTACTTC,CASSSSPGPTSYEQYF
NA,NA,TRBV5-5,TRBJ2-1,TGTGCCAGCAGCTTGGTGTCTTATTACAATGAGCAGTTCTTC,CASSLVSYYNEQFF
NA,NA,TRBV25-1,TRBJ2-5,TGTGCCAGCAGTGATCGGATAGGGCAAGAGACCCAGTACTTC,CASSDRIGQETQYF
NA,NA,TRBV6-1,TRBJ2-7,TGTGCCAGCCGTAAGGGGGGCTCGCACGAGCAGTACTTC,CASRKGGSHEQYF
NA,NA,TRBV14,TRBJ2-5,TGTGCCAGCAGCAAGCTAGGGCTCAGTTGGCCCCCTAAAGAGACCCAGTACTTC,CASSKLGLSWPPKETQYF
NA,TRBD1,TRBV7-8,TRBJ2-5,TGTGCCAGCGGGACGGGACAGGGGGTCGAGACCCAGTACTTC,CASGTGQGVETQYF
NA,NA,TRBV5-1,TRBJ2-7,TGCGCCAGCAGGCTAATGGGCCAGCCGGGAGCCTCCTACGAGCAGTACTTC,CASRLMGQPGASYEQYF
once,TRBD1,TRBV18,TRBJ2-5,TGTGCCAGCTCACATACTGGACAGGGGATTACAGAGACCCAGTACTTC,CASSHTGQGITETQYF
NA,NA,TRBV9,TRBJ2-1,TGTGCCAGCAGCGTAGCCCCATTGATTGGAGCTAATGAGCAGTTCTTC,CASSVAPLIGANEQFF
once,TRBD2,TRBV5-1,TRBJ2-3,TGCGCCAGCAGCCCCGCACTTCTAGCGGGAGTCGCAGATACGCAGTATTTT,CASSPALLAGVADTQYF
NA,NA,TRBV18,TRBJ2-5,TGTGCCAGCTCACGACTAGGGGGAAATCAAGAGACCCAGTACTTC,CASSRLGGNQETQYF
NA,NA,TRBV5-6,TRBJ1-3,TGTGCCAGCAGCTTAGGCTCTCCATCCAACACCATATATTTT,CASSLGSPSNTIYF
NA,NA,TRBV5-1,TRBJ2-7,TGCGCCAGCAGCTCGCCTAGCGACGAGCAGTACTTC,CASSSPSDEQYF
once,TRBD2,TRBV4-2,TRBJ2-2,TGTGCCAGCAGCCGGCGGGGGGACTATGCGAACACCGGGGAGCTGTTTTTT,CASSRRGDYANTGELFF
once,NA,TRBV5-6,TRBJ1-2,TGTGCCAGCAGCTTGGCCCAAGGGACTTATGGCTACACCTTC,CASSLAQGTYGYTF
NA,NA,TRBV5-1,TRBJ2-3,TGCGCCAGCAGCTTGGTTCGCGGGTCTAGCACAGATACGCAGTATTTT,CASSLVRGSSTDTQYF
NA,NA,TRBV14,TRBJ1-1,TGTGCCAGCAGCCAAGCCCGTAGTGGCACTGAAGCTTTCTTT,CASSQARSGTEAFF
NA,NA,TRBV27,TRBJ1-5,TGTGCCAGCAGCCGCGGGGGAGTAGGTCAGCCCCAGCATTTT,CASSRGGVGQPQHF
many,NA,TRBV19,TRBJ2-2,TGTGCCAGTAACTGGGGGAGCGGATTGACCGGGGAGCTGTTTTTT,CASNWGSGLTGELFF
NA,TRBD2,TRBV11-2,TRBJ2-7,TGTGCCAGCAGCTTAGAATCGGCGGGAGCTAACCACGAGCAGTACTTC,CASSLESAGANHEQYF
NA,NA,TRBV14,TRBJ1-2,TGTGCCAGCAGCCAAGAAGGCAGGGTTCACTATGGCTACACCTTC,CASSQEGRVHYGYTF
NA,NA,TRBV5-6,TRBJ2-7,TGTGCCAGCAGCTACTCCCTCTACGAGCAGTACTTC,CASSYSLYEQYF
NA,TRBD2,TRBV4-2,TRBJ2-1,TGTGCCAGCAGCCAAGTGAGCATAGGCGGGAGTACAAATGAGCAGTTCTTC,CASSQVSIGGSTNEQFF
NA,NA,TRBV7-8,TRBJ2-1,TGTGCCAGCAGCTTAGGGACACTACGACCTTCCTACAATGAGCAGTTCTTC,CASSLGTLRPSYNEQFF
NA,NA,TRBV7-2,TRBJ2-3,TGTGCCAGCAGGCGGAGTGCAAGTAGCACAGATACGCAGTATTTT,CASRRSASSTDTQYF
few,NA,TRBV28,TRBJ2-7,TGTGCCAGCAGTCCGGGAACAGGGCGAGGGGACTACGAGCAGTACTTC,CASSPGTGRGDYEQYF
once,NA,TRBV4-3,TRBJ2-7,TGCGCCAGCAGCCAAGTCGTTGGAAACTACGAGCAGTACTTC,CASSQVVGNYEQYF
NA,TRBD2,TRBV7-8,TRBJ2-5,TGTGCCAGCAGCGTCGGACTAGCGGGAACCCAAGAGACCCAGTACTTC,CASSVGLAGTQETQYF
NA,TRBD2,TRBV7-6,TRBJ2-1,TGTGCCAGCAGTTCTAGGGGCGGTAGCGGGAGGGAAGGTGAGCAGTTCTTC,CASSSRGGSGREGEQFF
NA,NA,TRBV2,TRBJ2-7,TGTGCCAGCAGTGGGAGGGTTTGGGACCAAGGGAAGGTCGCCTACGAGCAGTACTTC,CASSGRVWDQGKVAYEQYF
NA,TRBD2,TRBV7-2,TRBJ2-4,TGTGCCAGCAGCTCCCCTAGCCCAAGCGGGGGGGACATTCAGTACTTC,CASSSPSPSGGDIQYF
once,NA,TRBV5-5,TRBJ1-1,TGTGCCAGCAGCCTCATCCAAAACAGGGATAGAGCTGAAGCTTTCTTT,CASSLIQNRDRAEAFF
NA,TRBD1,TRBV10-3,TRBJ1-2,TGTGCCATCAGTGAGCGTGGCGGGACAGGTGACGGCTACACCTTC,CAISERGGTGDGYTF
NA,NA,TRBV25-1,TRBJ2-1,TGTGCCAGCAGTGTTTACAATGAGCAGTTCTTC,CASSVYNEQFF
NA,NA,TRBV13,TRBJ1-5,TGTGCCAGCAGCTTAGGTCTCCGCAATCAGCCCCAGCATTTT,CASSLGLRNQPQHF